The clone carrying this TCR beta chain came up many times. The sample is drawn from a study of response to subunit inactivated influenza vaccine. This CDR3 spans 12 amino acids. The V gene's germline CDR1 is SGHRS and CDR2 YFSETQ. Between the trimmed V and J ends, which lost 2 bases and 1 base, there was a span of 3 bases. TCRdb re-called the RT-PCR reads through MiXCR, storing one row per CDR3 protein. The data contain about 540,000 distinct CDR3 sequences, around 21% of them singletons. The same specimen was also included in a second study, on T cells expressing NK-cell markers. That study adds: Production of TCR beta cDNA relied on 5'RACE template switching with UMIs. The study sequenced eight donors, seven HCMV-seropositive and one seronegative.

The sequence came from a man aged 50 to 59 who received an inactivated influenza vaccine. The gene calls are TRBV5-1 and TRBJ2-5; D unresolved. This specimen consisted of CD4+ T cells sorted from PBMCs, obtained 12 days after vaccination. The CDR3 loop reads CASSFGQETQYF. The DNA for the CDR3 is TGCGCCAGCAGCTTCGGCCAAGAGACCCAGTACTTC. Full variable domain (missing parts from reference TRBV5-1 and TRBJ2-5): KAGVTQTPRYLIKTRGQQVTLSCSPISGHRSVSWYQQTPGQGLQFLFEYFSETQRNKGNFPGRFSGRQFSNSRSEMNVSTLELGDSALYLCASSFGQETQYFGPGTRLLVL.